This is a list of T cell receptor beta chains from one sample in a study of T cell responses to AZD1222 COVID-19 vaccine. Sequencing used immunoSEQ multiplex PCR; TCRdb keeps in-frame clones, though not all of them. The table includes 40,000 to 60,000 clones, 70% to 90% detected once. The sample in question was peripheral blood, obtained 28 days after the second AZD1222 dose. These receptors were taken from an adult who received the AZD1222 COVID-19 vaccine. Each CDR3 is given with its conserved first and last residue. Fields, in order: CDR3 protein, CDR3 DNA, D gene, J gene, V gene, CDR3 length, clone size. The D gene is left open where the match is weak. Only part of the rows carry a size: once, few, many, or a class if the clone is expanded.

CDR3 protein: CATSRDRVGTEAFF
CDR3 DNA: TGTGCCACCAGCAGGGACAGGGTGGGCACTGAAGCTTTCTTT
D gene: TRBD1
J gene: TRBJ1-1
V gene: TRBV15
CDR3 length: 14
clone size: -

CDR3 protein: CASSYAGTSGYNEQFF
CDR3 DNA: TGTGCCAGCAGCTATGCAGGGACTAGCGGCTACAATGAGCAGTTCTTC
D gene: TRBD2
J gene: TRBJ2-1
V gene: TRBV7-2
CDR3 length: 16
clone size: -

CDR3 protein: CASRASGRRDEQYF
CDR3 DNA: TGTGCCAGCAGGGCTAGCGGGAGAAGGGACGAGCAGTACTTC
D gene: TRBD2
J gene: TRBJ2-7
V gene: TRBV28
CDR3 length: 14
clone size: -

CDR3 protein: CASSGGLGNQPQHF
CDR3 DNA: TGTGCCAGCTCTGGGGGATTGGGCAATCAGCCCCAGCATTTT
D gene: -
J gene: TRBJ1-5
V gene: TRBV18
CDR3 length: 14
clone size: -

CDR3 protein: CASRHQGYTEAFF
CDR3 DNA: TGTGCCAGCAGACACCAGGGATACACTGAAGCTTTCTTT
D gene: -
J gene: TRBJ1-1
V gene: TRBV27
CDR3 length: 13
clone size: -

CDR3 protein: CASSESGGGQPQHF
CDR3 DNA: TGTGCCAGCAGTGAATCAGGGGGCGGTCAGCCCCAGCATTTT
D gene: TRBD1
J gene: TRBJ1-5
V gene: TRBV2
CDR3 length: 14
clone size: -

CDR3 protein: CASSAGQSSGNTIYF
CDR3 DNA: TGCGCCAGCAGCGCGGGACAGAGCTCTGGAAACACCATATATTTT
D gene: TRBD1
J gene: TRBJ1-3
V gene: TRBV5-1
CDR3 length: 15
clone size: -

CDR3 protein: CASSLAGPHTSYNEQFF
CDR3 DNA: TGTGCCAGCAGTTTGGCTGGGCCTCACACCTCCTACAATGAGCAGTTCTTC
D gene: -
J gene: TRBJ2-1
V gene: TRBV27
CDR3 length: 17
clone size: once

CDR3 protein: CASSSIAGGFSNEQFF
CDR3 DNA: TGCGCCAGCAGCTCCATAGCGGGAGGCTTCTCGAATGAGCAGTTCTTC
D gene: TRBD2
J gene: TRBJ2-1
V gene: TRBV5-1
CDR3 length: 16
clone size: -

CDR3 protein: CASSFGQGASGYTF
CDR3 DNA: TGCGCCAGCAGCTTTGGACAGGGGGCCTCCGGCTACACCTTC
D gene: TRBD1
J gene: TRBJ1-2
V gene: TRBV5-1
CDR3 length: 14
clone size: -